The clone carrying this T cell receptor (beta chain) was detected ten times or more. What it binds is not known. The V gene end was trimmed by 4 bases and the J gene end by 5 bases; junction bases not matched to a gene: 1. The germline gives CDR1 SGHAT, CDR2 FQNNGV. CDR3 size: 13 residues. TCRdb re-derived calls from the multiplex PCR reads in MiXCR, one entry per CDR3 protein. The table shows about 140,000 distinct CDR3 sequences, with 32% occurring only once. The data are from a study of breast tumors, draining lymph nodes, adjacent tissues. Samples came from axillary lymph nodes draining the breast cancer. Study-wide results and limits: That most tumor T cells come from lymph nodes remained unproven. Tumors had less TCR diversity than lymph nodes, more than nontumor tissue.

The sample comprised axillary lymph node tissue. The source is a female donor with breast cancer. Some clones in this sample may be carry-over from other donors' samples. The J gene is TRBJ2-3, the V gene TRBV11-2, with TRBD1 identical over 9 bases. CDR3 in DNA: TGTGCCAGCAGCTACAGGGGGCAAGATACGCAGTATTTT. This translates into CASSYRGQDTQYF.